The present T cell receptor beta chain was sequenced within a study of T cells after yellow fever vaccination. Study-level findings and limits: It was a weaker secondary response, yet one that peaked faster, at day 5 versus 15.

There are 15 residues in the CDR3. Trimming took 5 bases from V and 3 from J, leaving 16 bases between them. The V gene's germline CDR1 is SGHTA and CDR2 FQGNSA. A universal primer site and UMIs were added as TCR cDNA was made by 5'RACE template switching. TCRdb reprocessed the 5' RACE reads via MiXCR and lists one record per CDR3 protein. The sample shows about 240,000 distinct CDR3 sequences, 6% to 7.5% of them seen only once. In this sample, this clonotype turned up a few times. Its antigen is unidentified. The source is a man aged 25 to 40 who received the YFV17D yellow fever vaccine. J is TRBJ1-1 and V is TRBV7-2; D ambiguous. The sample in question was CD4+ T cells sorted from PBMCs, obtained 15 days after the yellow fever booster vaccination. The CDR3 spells CASSAGPARDTEAFF. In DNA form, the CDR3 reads TGTGCCAGCAGCGCCGGACCCGCACGGGACACTGAAGCTTTCTTT.